The clone carrying this T cell receptor (beta chain) was found a few times. There are 15 residues in the CDR3. V lost 2 bases and J lost 6; bases outside the gene matches: 5. Germline-derived CDR1 and CDR2 are MNHEY and SVGAGI. This entry belongs to a study of identical twins. Donors were all healthy Caucasians. One entry per CDR3 protein, called by TCRdb with MiXCR from the 5' RACE reads. The sample contains some 460,000 distinct CDR3 sequences, more than 13% of which appear only once. This same sample was also part of a study on yellow fever vaccine responses in identical twins.

The TCR was taken from a woman between 18 and 30 years old in good health. This chain uses TRBV6-5 with TRBJ2-3, with 10 bases identical to TRBD2. Sequencing was performed on CD4+ T cells sorted from blood. The CDR3 coding sequence is TGTGCCAGCAGTTACCTGGGGACTAGCGCTGATACGCAGTATTTT. Amino acid sequence: CASSYLGTSADTQYF.